This T cell receptor (beta chain) was found in a study of T cells in Graves' hyperthyroidism and ophthalmopathy. At the level of the study: Peripheral blood was taken when the disease was first diagnosed, before any treatment began.

Points from the study as a whole: Most thyroid clonotypes that were expanded above 0.001 also turned up in blood.

Trimming removed 7 bases from V and 3 bases from J; junction bases left unmatched: 9. This CDR3 region has 15 residues. Template material for amplifying TCR beta CDR3 regions consisted of RNA transcripts. First-round RT-PCR of the TCR CDR3 relied on the HTBI primer set. TCRdb ran MiXCR on the multiplex PCR reads and lists one entry per CDR3 protein. The sample holds about 480,000 distinct CDR3 sequences, 20% to 25% seen once. Uncontrolled infection, other autoimmune disease, pregnancy or lactation led to exclusion. Source material for PBMCs was less than 12 ml fresh peripheral blood. This clonotype has more than one count but fewer than ten. Its specificity is not known.

The specimen was blood. The TCR was taken from a woman between 70 and 85 years old with Graves' ophthalmopathy. The rearrangement joins TRBV12-3 or TRBV12-4 to TRBJ2-1, with TRBD2 identical over 7 bases. The CDR3 DNA reads TGTGCCAGCACCCCTCGGCCTAGCGGCTACAATGAGCAGTTCTTC. As protein: CASTPRPSGYNEQFF.